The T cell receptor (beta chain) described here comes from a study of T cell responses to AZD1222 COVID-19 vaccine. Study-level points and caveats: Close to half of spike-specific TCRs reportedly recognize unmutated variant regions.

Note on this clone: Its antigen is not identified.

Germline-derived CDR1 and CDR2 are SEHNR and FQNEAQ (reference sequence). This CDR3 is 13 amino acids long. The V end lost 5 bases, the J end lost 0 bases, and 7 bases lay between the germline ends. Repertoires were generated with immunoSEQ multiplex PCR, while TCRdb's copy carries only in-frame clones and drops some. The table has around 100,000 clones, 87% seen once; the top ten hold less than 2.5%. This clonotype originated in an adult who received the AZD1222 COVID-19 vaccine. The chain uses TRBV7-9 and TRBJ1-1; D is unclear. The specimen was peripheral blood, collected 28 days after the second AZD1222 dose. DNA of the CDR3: TGTGCCAGCAGCGTGGGTATGAACACTGAAGCTTTCTTT. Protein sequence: CASSVGMNTEAFF.